A selection of T cell receptor beta chains follows, all from one sample in a study of cytomegalovirus exposure and HLA in healthy donors. Here immunoSEQ multiplex PCR was the method, and the copy in TCRdb shows in-frame clones only, minus some. The table includes 300,000 to 400,000 clones, approximately 90% detected once. The material sequenced was PBMCs. The receptors come from a woman aged 18-35 years in good health and CMV-seronegative. Each CDR3 is given without its conserved first and last residue. The order of the fields is V gene, CDR3 length, clone size, D gene, J gene, CDR3 protein. The D gene is left open where the match is weak. A row's size may be missing; if present it is once, few, many or a size class.

TRBV29-1	11	NA	NA	TRBJ1-2	SVMDISNYGYT
TRBV30	14	NA	TRBD2	TRBJ2-3	AWSPGLAGVTDTQY
TRBV27	11	NA	NA	TRBJ2-7	ASGTDRSYEQY
TRBV5-6	13	NA	NA	TRBJ1-6	ASSGRGFAGSPLH
TRBV2	11	many	TRBD1	TRBJ2-1	ASSVQGQNEQF
TRBV10-1	12	NA	TRBD2	TRBJ2-1	ASSDRGGPDEQF
TRBV28	9	NA	TRBD1	TRBJ2-1	ASRSRGEQF
TRBV7-8	9	NA	NA	TRBJ1-1	ASSLTDEAF
TRBV28	13	NA	TRBD2	TRBJ2-3	ASSLAGVGTDTQY
TRBV6-1	14	NA	TRBD1	TRBJ1-5	ASSGGQGGVSQPQH
TRBV5-6	12	NA	NA	TRBJ2-7	ASSLVGLIYEQY
TRBV4-2	14	NA	NA	TRBJ2-3	ASSQDRLGPTDTQY